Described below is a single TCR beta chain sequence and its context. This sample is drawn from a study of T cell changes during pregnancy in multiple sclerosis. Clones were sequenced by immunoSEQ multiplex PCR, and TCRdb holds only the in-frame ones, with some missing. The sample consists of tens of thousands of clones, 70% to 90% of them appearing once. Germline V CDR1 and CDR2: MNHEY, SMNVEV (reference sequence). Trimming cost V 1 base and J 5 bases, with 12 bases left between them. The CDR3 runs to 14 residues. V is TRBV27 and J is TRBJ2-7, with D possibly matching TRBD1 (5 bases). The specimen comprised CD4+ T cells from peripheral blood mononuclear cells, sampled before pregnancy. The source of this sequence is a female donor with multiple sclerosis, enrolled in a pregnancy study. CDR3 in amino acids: CASSLLQGRHEQYF. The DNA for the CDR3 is TGTGCCAGCAGTTTATTGCAGGGAAGGCACGAGCAGTACTTC.